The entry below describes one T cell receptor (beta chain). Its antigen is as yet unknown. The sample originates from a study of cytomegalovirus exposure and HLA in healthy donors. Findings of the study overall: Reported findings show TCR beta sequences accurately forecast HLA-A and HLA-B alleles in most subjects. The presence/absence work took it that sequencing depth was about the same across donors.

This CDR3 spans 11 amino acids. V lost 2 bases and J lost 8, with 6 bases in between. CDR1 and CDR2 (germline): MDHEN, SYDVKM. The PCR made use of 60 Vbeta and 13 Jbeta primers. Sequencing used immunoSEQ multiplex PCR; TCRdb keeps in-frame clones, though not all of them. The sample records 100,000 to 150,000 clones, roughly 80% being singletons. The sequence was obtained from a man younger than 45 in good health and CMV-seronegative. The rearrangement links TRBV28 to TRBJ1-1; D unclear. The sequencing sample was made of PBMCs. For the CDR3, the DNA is TGTGCCAGCAGTTTAGCCAGAGAAGCTTTCTTT. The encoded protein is CASSLAREAFF.